A selection of T cell receptor beta chains follows, all from one sample in a study of identical twins. Via MiXCR, TCRdb re-called the 5' RACE reads, giving one row per CDR3 protein. The sample gives about 920,000 distinct CDR3 sequences, around 12% of which show up once; around 1.5% is in the top ten. In addition, the sample was reused for a study of yellow fever vaccine responses in identical twins.

Sequencing input: PBMCs. These receptors all come from a woman aged 18 to 35 in good health. CDR3s include the opening cysteine and the closing phenylalanine or tryptophan. Each record gives: CDR3 protein, CDR3 DNA, V gene, clone size, J gene, D gene. D genes are given only for firm matches. Size is omitted from some rows. Given values are once, few, many or a class for expanded clones.

CASTQTTGVTEAFF,TGTGCCAGCACCCAGACGACAGGGGTAACTGAAGCTTTCTTT,TRBV3-1,few,TRBJ1-1,TRBD1
CASSVIPGSQETQYF,TGTGCCAGCAGCGTAATTCCGGGCAGCCAAGAGACCCAGTACTTC,TRBV9,few,TRBJ2-5,NA
CASSPGGARIENEQYF,TGTGCCAGCAGTCCGGGGGGGGCGCGTATTGAGAACGAGCAGTACTTC,TRBV12-3/TRBV12-4,few,TRBJ2-7,TRBD2
CASSLNSLAPSTDTQYF,TGTGCCAGCTCACTCAACTCACTAGCGCCTTCCACAGATACGCAGTATTTT,TRBV18,NA,TRBJ2-3,TRBD2
CASSLWAAINIQYF,TGTGCCAGCAGTTTATGGGCAGCGATAAACATTCAGTACTTC,TRBV28,NA,TRBJ2-4,NA
CASSAPGGRGYTF,TGTGCCAGCAGCGCCCCAGGGGGGAGAGGGTACACCTTC,TRBV7-9,few,TRBJ1-2,TRBD1
CASSTDRDPGSYEQYF,TGTGCCAGCAGTACAGACCGGGACCCAGGGTCCTACGAGCAGTACTTC,TRBV25-1,NA,TRBJ2-7,NA
CASRTTGGRSGELFF,TGTGCCAGCAGGACGACAGGGGGTCGGTCCGGGGAGCTGTTTTTT,TRBV2,once,TRBJ2-2,TRBD1
CASSRRLGSFSTDTQYF,TGTGCCAGCAGTCGAAGGTTGGGCAGCTTTAGCACAGATACGCAGTATTTT,TRBV12-3/TRBV12-4,few,TRBJ2-3,NA
CASSSYLGPGYGYTF,TGCGCCAGCAGCTCTTACTTGGGGCCCGGCTATGGCTACACCTTC,TRBV5-1,NA,TRBJ1-2,NA
CASSQDITGGKHGELFF,TGTGCCAGCAGCCAAGATATAACAGGGGGCAAGCACGGGGAGCTGTTTTTT,TRBV4-2,few,TRBJ2-2,TRBD1
CATSEDIAGAIAKNIQYF,TGTGCCACCAGTGAAGACATAGCGGGGGCAATAGCCAAAAACATTCAGTACTTC,TRBV24-1,few,TRBJ2-4,TRBD2
CASSRGQGDIAGEQFF,TGTGCCAGCAGCCGAGGCCAGGGGGATATTGCGGGCGAGCAGTTCTTC,TRBV14,NA,TRBJ2-1,TRBD1
CASNTGVGGDTQYF,TGTGCCAGCAATACCGGCGTGGGAGGTGATACGCAGTATTTT,TRBV2,NA,TRBJ2-3,NA
CAISVDSKGGMDGYTF,TGTGCCATCAGTGTCGACAGTAAGGGGGGTATGGATGGCTACACCTTC,TRBV10-3,few,TRBJ1-2,NA
CASSLEVTGDGREQYF,TGTGCCAGCAGTTTAGAGGTGACAGGGGACGGTCGGGAGCAGTACTTC,TRBV12-3/TRBV12-4,few,TRBJ2-7,TRBD1
CASTPSGSTDTQYF,TGTGCCAGCACGCCTAGCGGGAGCACAGATACGCAGTATTTT,TRBV2,many,TRBJ2-3,TRBD2
CASSPTLNNYGYTF,TGTGCCAGCAGTCCGACACTGAATAACTATGGCTACACCTTC,TRBV12-3/TRBV12-4,few,TRBJ1-2,NA
CASIPGQTATDTDTQYF,TGTGCCAGCATCCCCGGACAGACAGCTACAGACACAGATACGCAGTATTTT,TRBV12-3/TRBV12-4,few,TRBJ2-3,NA
CASSFRGANTEAFF,TGTGCCAGCAGTTTCCGGGGAGCGAACACTGAAGCTTTCTTT,TRBV12-3/TRBV12-4,many,TRBJ1-1,NA
CASSLTTGAGSEQYF,TGTGCCAGCAGCTTAACAACAGGGGCGGGAAGCGAGCAGTACTTC,TRBV7-2,NA,TRBJ2-7,NA
CASSFLAGRVGQFF,TGCGCCAGCAGCTTCCTAGCGGGTAGGGTAGGGCAGTTCTTC,TRBV5-1,NA,TRBJ2-1,TRBD2
CASSQIYSGDLYEQYF,TGTGCCAGCAGCCAAATATATTCAGGGGATTTATACGAGCAGTACTTC,TRBV16,NA,TRBJ2-7,NA
CASSYLRGGLYYNEQFF,TGTGCCAGCAGTTACCTTCGGGGGGGCTTATACTACAATGAGCAGTTCTTC,TRBV6-5,NA,TRBJ2-1,TRBD2
CSARGGTGRNSYF,TGCAGTGCTAGAGGAGGGACAGGCCGAAATTCCTACTTC,TRBV20-1,few,TRBJ2-5,TRBD1
CSAEDREQFF,TGCAGTGCTGAGGACAGGGAACAGTTCTTC,TRBV20-1,many,TRBJ2-1,TRBD1
CASKTDPVDEQYF,TGTGCCAGCAAGACGGACCCAGTTGACGAGCAGTACTTC,TRBV12-3/TRBV12-4,NA,TRBJ2-7,NA
CATSPVQGNTEAFF,TGTGCCACCAGCCCGGTACAGGGGAACACTGAAGCTTTCTTT,TRBV15,few,TRBJ1-1,NA
CASKVDIATGELFF,TGTGCCAGCAAAGTGGACATTGCGACCGGGGAGCTGTTTTTT,TRBV12-3/TRBV12-4,many,TRBJ2-2,NA
CAISGARPFGTDTQYF,TGTGCCATCAGTGGGGCGAGGCCGTTTGGAACAGATACGCAGTATTTT,TRBV10-3,many,TRBJ2-3,NA
CAISESKRNQETQYF,TGTGCCATCAGTGAGTCGAAGCGGAACCAAGAGACCCAGTACTTC,TRBV10-3,few,TRBJ2-5,NA
CASSALSGGTDTQYF,TGTGCCAGCAGCGCTCTAAGTGGGGGCACAGATACGCAGTATTTT,TRBV7-2,few,TRBJ2-3,NA
CASSSRPGLKIQETQYF,TGTGCCAGCAGTTCTCGTCCGGGACTAAAAATCCAAGAGACCCAGTACTTC,TRBV12-3/TRBV12-4,NA,TRBJ2-5,TRBD2
CASSPGQGLSAYNSPLHF,TGCGCCAGCAGCCCGGGACAGGGGTTAAGCGCCTATAATTCACCCCTCCACTTT,TRBV5-1,NA,TRBJ1-6,TRBD1
CASTHRTPPYGYTF,TGTGCCAGCACCCACCGAACCCCCCCGTATGGCTACACCTTC,TRBV6-5,NA,TRBJ1-2,NA
CASTDDRADEKLFF,TGTGCCAGCACCGACGACAGGGCCGATGAAAAACTGTTTTTT,TRBV6-2/TRBV6-3,NA,TRBJ1-4,TRBD1
CATSRAAPGLELFF,TGTGCCACCAGCAGAGCCGCCCCGGGCCTGGAGCTGTTTTTT,TRBV15,NA,TRBJ2-2,NA
CASSTRSQADPTEAFF,TGTGCCAGCAGCACCCGTAGCCAGGCGGATCCCACTGAAGCTTTCTTT,TRBV9,NA,TRBJ1-1,NA
CASSNRDRGIYEQFF,TGCGCCAGCAGCAACCGGGACAGGGGGATCTATGAGCAGTTCTTC,TRBV5-1,many,TRBJ2-1,TRBD1
CASSLSRVRAGAYNEQFF,TGTGCCAGCAGTTTATCTCGTGTTAGGGCGGGAGCCTACAATGAGCAGTTCTTC,TRBV28,NA,TRBJ2-1,TRBD2
CASSLSTGNPTWEQYF,TGCGCCAGCAGCCTCTCAACTGGGAACCCTACGTGGGAGCAGTACTTC,TRBV4-1,NA,TRBJ2-7,NA
CASHLGQYTEAFF,TGTGCCAGCCACCTAGGGCAGTACACTGAAGCTTTCTTT,TRBV2,NA,TRBJ1-1,NA
CASSLQLQPGTF,TGTGCCAGCAGCTTACAGTTACAGCCGGGAACCTTC,TRBV7-9,NA,TRBJ1-2,NA
CASKNRGRSLETQYF,TGTGCCAGCAAAAACAGGGGGCGGTCTTTGGAGACCCAGTACTTC,TRBV27,few,TRBJ2-5,TRBD1
CASSLAPETGELFF,TGTGCCAGCAGTTTGGCCCCGGAGACCGGGGAGCTGTTTTTT,TRBV7-9,many,TRBJ2-2,NA
CATAQGGGSGELFF,TGTGCCACTGCCCAGGGTGGCGGTTCGGGGGAGCTGTTTTTT,TRBV25-1,many,TRBJ2-2,NA
CASSELGGLYNEQFF,TGTGCCAGCAGTGAATTGGGGGGATTGTACAATGAGCAGTTCTTC,TRBV25-1,many,TRBJ2-1,NA
CSVVSGGTGEQFF,TGCAGCGTTGTGTCGGGAGGGACGGGTGAGCAGTTCTTC,TRBV29-1,NA,TRBJ2-1,TRBD2
CTSSGTGVYGYTF,TGTACCAGCAGCGGCACAGGGGTATATGGCTACACCTTC,TRBV9,NA,TRBJ1-2,TRBD1
CATSRDFLRSSSTDTQYF,TGTGCCACCAGCAGAGATTTCCTCAGGAGTTCTAGCACAGATACGCAGTATTTT,TRBV15,once,TRBJ2-3,NA
CSPPGQSNWNRTGELFF,TGCAGCCCCCCGGGACAGTCGAATTGGAATCGCACCGGGGAGCTGTTTTTT,TRBV29-1,many,TRBJ2-2,TRBD1
CAIRGTSVGELFF,TGTGCCATCAGAGGGACTAGCGTTGGGGAGCTGTTTTTT,TRBV10-3,NA,TRBJ2-2,TRBD2
CSAQTSGGVETQYF,TGCAGTGCCCAGACTAGCGGGGGGGTGGAGACCCAGTACTTC,TRBV20-1,few,TRBJ2-5,TRBD2
CAISESAGGSYGYTF,TGTGCCATCAGTGAGTCGGCGGGGGGGAGCTATGGCTACACCTTC,TRBV10-3,NA,TRBJ1-2,NA
CASSLVREGPGETQYF,TGTGCCAGCAGCTTAGTACGGGAGGGCCCAGGAGAGACCCAGTACTTC,TRBV7-2,once,TRBJ2-5,TRBD2
CASIRLAGSNTGELFF,TGTGCCAGCATCCGACTAGCGGGATCGAACACCGGGGAGCTGTTTTTT,TRBV12-3/TRBV12-4,few,TRBJ2-2,TRBD2
CASSELGASRDGYTF,TGTGCCAGCAGTGAGCTTGGGGCCTCTCGCGATGGCTACACCTTC,TRBV2,NA,TRBJ1-2,NA